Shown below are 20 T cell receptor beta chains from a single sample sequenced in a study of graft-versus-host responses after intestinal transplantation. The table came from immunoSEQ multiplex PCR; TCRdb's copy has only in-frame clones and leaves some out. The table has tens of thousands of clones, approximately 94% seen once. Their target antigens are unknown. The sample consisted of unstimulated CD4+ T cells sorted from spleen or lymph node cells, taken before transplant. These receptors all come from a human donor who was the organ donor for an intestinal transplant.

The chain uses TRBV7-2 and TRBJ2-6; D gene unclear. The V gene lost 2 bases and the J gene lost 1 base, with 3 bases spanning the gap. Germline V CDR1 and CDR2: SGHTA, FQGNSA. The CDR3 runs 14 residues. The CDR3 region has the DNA TGTGCCAGCAGCTTACAATCTGGGGCCAACGTCCTGACTTTC. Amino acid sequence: CASSLQSGANVLTF.

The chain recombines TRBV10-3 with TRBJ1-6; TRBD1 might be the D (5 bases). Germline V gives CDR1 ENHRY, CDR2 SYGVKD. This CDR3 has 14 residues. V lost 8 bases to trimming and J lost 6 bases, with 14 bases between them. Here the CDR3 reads CAILLAGTNSPLHF. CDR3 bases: TGTGCCATCCTACTTGCAGGGACTAATTCACCCCTCCACTTT.

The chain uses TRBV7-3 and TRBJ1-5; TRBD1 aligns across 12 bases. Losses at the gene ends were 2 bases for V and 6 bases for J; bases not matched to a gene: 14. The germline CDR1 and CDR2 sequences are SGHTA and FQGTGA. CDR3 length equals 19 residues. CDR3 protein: CASSLGYLGQGAKRQPQHF. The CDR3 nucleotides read TGTGCCAGCAGCTTAGGATATTTGGGACAGGGGGCGAAACGTCAGCCCCAGCATTTT.

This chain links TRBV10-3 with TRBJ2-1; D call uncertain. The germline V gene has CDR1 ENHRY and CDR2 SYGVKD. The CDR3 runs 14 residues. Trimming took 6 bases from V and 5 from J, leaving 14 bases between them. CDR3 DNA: TGTGCCATCAGATCGGGCAGAAATAACAATGAGCAGTTCTTC. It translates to CAIRSGRNNNEQFF.

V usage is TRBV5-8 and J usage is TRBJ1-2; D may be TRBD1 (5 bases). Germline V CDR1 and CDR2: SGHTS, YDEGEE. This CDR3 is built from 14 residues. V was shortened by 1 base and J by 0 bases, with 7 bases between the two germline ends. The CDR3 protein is CASSLTGPNYGYTF. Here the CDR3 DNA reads TGTGCCAGCAGCTTGACAGGCCCTAACTATGGCTACACCTTC.

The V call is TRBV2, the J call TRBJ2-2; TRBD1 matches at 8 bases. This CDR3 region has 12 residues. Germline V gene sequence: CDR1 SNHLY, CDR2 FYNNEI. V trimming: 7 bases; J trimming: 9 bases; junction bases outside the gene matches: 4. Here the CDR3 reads CASNQGARELFF. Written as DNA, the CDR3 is TGTGCCAGCAACCAGGGGGCGAGGGAGCTGTTTTTT.

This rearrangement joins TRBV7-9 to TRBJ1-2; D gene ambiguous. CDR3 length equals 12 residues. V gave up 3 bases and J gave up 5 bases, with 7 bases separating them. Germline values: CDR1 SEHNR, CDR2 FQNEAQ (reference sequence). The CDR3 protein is CASSFPGYGYTF. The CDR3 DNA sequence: TGTGCCAGCAGCTTCCCGGGGTATGGCTACACCTTC.

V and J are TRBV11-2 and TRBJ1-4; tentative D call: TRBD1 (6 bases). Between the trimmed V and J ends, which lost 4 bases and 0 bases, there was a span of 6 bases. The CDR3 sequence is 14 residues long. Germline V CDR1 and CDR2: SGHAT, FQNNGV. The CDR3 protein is CASSYRATNEKLFF. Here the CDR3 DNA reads TGTGCCAGCAGCTACAGGGCAACTAATGAAAAACTGTTTTTT.

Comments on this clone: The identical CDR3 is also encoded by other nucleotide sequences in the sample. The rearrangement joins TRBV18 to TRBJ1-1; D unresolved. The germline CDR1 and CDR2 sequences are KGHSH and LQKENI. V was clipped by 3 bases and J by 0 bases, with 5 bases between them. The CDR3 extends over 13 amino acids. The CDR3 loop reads CASSPEMNTEAFF. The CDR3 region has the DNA TGTGCCAGCTCACCCGAAATGAACACTGAAGCTTTCTTT.

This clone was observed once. The CDR3 reads CAIGTGGFGDEQFF. The CDR3, as DNA: TGTGCCATAGGGACAGGGGGCTTCGGGGATGAGCAGTTCTTC. This sequence joins TRBV6-1 and TRBJ2-1, with TRBD1 identical over 12 bases. Germline CDR1 and CDR2: MNHNS and SASEGT. The CDR3 is 14 residues long. Trimming took 10 bases from V and 8 from J; bases not matched to a gene: 9.

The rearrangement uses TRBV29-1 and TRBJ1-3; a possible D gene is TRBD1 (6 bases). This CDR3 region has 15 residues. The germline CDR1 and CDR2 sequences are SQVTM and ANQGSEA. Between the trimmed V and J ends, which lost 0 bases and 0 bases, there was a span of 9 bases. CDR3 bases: TGCAGCGTTGAAGAGGGACAAAGCTCTGGAAACACCATATATTTT. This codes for CSVEEGQSSGNTIYF.

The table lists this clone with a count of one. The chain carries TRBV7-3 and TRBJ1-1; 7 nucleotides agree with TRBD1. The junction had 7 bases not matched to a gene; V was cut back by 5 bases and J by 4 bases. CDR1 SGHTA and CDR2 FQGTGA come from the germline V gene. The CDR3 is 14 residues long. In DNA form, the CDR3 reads TGTGCCAGCAGCCAACAGGGGTTTACCACTGAAGCTTTCTTT. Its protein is CASSQQGFTTEAFF.

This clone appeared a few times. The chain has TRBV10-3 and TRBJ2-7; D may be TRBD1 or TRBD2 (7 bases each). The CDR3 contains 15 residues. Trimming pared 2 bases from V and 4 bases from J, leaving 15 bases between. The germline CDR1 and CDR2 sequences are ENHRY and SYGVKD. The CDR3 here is CAISERGGGGYEQYF. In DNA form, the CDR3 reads TGTGCCATCAGTGAGCGGGGAGGGGGCGGGTACGAGCAGTACTTC.

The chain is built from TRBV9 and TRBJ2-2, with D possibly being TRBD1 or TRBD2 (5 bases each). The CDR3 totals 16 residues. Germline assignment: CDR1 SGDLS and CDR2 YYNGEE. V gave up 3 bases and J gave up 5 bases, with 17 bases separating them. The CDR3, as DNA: TGTGCCAGCAGCGCCGGGACGCCGGTCGGAACCGGGGAGCTGTTTTTT. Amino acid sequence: CASSAGTPVGTGELFF.

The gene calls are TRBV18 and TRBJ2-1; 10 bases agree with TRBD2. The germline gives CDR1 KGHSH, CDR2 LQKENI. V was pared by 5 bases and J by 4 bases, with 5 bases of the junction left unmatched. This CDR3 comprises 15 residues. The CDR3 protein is CASSFGLAVYNEQFF. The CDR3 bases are TGTGCCAGCTCATTCGGACTAGCGGTGTACAATGAGCAGTTCTTC.

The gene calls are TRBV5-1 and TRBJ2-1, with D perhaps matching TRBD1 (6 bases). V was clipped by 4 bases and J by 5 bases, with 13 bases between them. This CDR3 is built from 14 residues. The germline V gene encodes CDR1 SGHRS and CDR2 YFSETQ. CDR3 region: CASSKQGSHNEQFF. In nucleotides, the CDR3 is TGCGCCAGCAGCAAACAGGGAAGCCACAATGAGCAGTTCTTC.

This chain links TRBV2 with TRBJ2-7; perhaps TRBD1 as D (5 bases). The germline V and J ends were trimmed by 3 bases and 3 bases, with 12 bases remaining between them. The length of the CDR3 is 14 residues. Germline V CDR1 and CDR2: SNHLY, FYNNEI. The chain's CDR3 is CASSEGQGIYEQYF. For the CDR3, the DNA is TGTGCCAGCAGTGAGGGTCAGGGCATCTACGAGCAGTACTTC.

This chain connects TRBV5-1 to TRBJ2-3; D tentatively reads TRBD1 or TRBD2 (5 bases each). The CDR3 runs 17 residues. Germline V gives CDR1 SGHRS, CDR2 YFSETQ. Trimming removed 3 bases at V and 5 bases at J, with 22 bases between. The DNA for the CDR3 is TGCGCCAGCAGCTCCCGACGACTGGGGCAAGGAGGAGATACGCAGTATTTT. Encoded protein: CASSSRRLGQGGDTQYF. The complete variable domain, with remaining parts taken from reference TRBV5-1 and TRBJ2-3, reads KAGVTQTPRYLIKTRGQQVTLSCSPISGHRSVSWYQQTPGQGLQFLFEYFSETQRNKGNFPGRFSGRQFSNSRSEMNVSTLELGDSALYLCASSSRRLGQGGDTQYFGPGTRLTVL.

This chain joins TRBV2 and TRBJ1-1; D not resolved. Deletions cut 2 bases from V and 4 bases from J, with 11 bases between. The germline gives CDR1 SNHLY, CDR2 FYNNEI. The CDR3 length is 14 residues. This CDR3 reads CASSEPRPGTEAFF. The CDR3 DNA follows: TGTGCCAGCAGTGAACCTCGGCCGGGCACTGAAGCTTTCTTT.

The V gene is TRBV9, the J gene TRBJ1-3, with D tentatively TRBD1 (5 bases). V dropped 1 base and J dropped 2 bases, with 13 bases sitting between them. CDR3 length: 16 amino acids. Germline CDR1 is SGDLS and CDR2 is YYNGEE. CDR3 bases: TGTGCCAGCAGCGTAACTCTAGAAGGGGCTGGAAACACCATATATTTT. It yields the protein CASSVTLEGAGNTIYF.